A selection of T cell receptor beta chains follows, all from one sample in a study of T-cell memory formation after mild COVID-19. TCRdb ran MiXCR on the 5' RACE reads and lists one entry per CDR3 protein. The data show over 350,000 distinct CDR3 sequences, 20% to 30% seen once. Sequencing used PBMCs or a T cell subset sorted from them (not recorded which). These receptors were obtained from an adult woman who had mild COVID-19 (a few samples of this study predate the infection). Cell type and time point are not known. Both conserved end residues are trimmed from each CDR3. A clone size is listed for some rows: how often the clone was seen (once, few, many), or a class if it is expanded.

CDR3aa,j_gene,v_gene,abundance
ASSLPISGAGELF,TRBJ2-2,TRBV7-6,.
ASGGLELAGVETQY,TRBJ2-5,TRBV5-1,few
AWHTGLNGGTEAF,TRBJ1-1,TRBV30,.
ASVGGENTGELF,TRBJ2-2,TRBV27,few
ASSDWRGRSSGNTIY,TRBJ1-3,TRBV2,.
SVTRGGTGELF,TRBJ2-2,TRBV29-1,.
ASSQIGDRGPYT,TRBJ1-2,TRBV4-1,once
ASSYLDGGGETQY,TRBJ2-5,TRBV6-6,.
ASSTRLRGADTQY,TRBJ2-3,TRBV27,few
ASKFRTGGYQETQY,TRBJ2-5,TRBV27,.
ASSLSSYTEAF,TRBJ1-1,TRBV27,.
ASSLVGLRQGKETQY,TRBJ2-5,TRBV11-2,few
AISESRESSVNFDEQY,TRBJ2-7,TRBV10-3,few
ASSLSSSGDVSGYT,TRBJ1-2,TRBV12-3/TRBV12-4,few
ATRDVGPTDTQY,TRBJ2-3,TRBV24-1,.
ASSLESGSGGTQY,TRBJ2-5,TRBV7-9,.
SVVGSSTNTGELF,TRBJ2-2,TRBV29-1,few
ASSRQAGRDTEAF,TRBJ1-1,TRBV4-1,.
ATGQGSYNEQF,TRBJ2-1,TRBV24-1,few
ASSIDRSDYT,TRBJ1-2,TRBV7-9,once
ASSLVTGYQETQY,TRBJ2-5,TRBV7-6,few
SATTGNEQF,TRBJ2-1,TRBV20-1,few
ASRNYNSPLH,TRBJ1-6,TRBV5-6,few
SARAPDSSYEQY,TRBJ2-7,TRBV20-1,.
ASRPGLAGINEQF,TRBJ2-1,TRBV12-3/TRBV12-4,.
ASSYGGIAKNIQY,TRBJ2-4,TRBV6-5,.
ASSSHSRQENNEQF,TRBJ2-1,TRBV28,.
ASSIAGGNTDTQY,TRBJ2-3,TRBV19,.
ASSVDRAVNTEAF,TRBJ1-1,TRBV5-1,.